One and the same sample provided the 15 T cell receptor beta chains below, sequenced in a study of cytomegalovirus exposure and HLA in healthy donors. A multiplex PCR was run with 60 Vbeta primers and 13 Jbeta primers. Clones were read by immunoSEQ multiplex PCR, and TCRdb kept only the in-frame ones, dropping some. The repertoire includes 150,000 or so clones, almost 85% of them detected once, and more than 1.5% sits in the top ten. The sequencing input was PBMCs. The receptor set was obtained from a woman aged 40 to 55 in good health and CMV-seronegative.

The chain employs TRBV7-7 and TRBJ2-3; D call uncertain. The CDR3 is made up of 16 amino acids. The germline V and J ends were trimmed by 0 bases and 7 bases, with 17 bases remaining between them. Germline V gene lookup returns CDR1 SSHAT and CDR2 FNYEAQ (reference sequence). The CDR3 DNA sequence: TGTGCCAGCAGCTTAGCGCTCGCCCCTTCAGCGAATACGCAGTATTTT. Protein: CASSLALAPSANTQYF. The variable domain in full, completed from reference TRBV7-7 and TRBJ2-3, reads GAGVSQSPRYKVTKRGQDVTLRCDPISSHATLYWYQQALGQGPEFLTYFNYEAQPDKSGLPSDRFSAERPEGSISTLTIQRTEQRDSAMYRCASSLALAPSANTQYFGPGTRLTVL.

This chain uses TRBV5-8 with TRBJ2-7; possibly TRBD1 for D (5 bases). Trimming cost V 10 bases and J 1 base, with 18 bases left between them. Germline CDR1 is SGHTS and CDR2 is YDEGEE. This CDR3 is 14 amino acids long. In DNA, the CDR3 is TGTGCCGGGGCCTTAAGGACCACTTCCTACGAGCAGTACTTC. As protein: CAGALRTTSYEQYF.

The genes are TRBV4-2 and TRBJ1-3; no clear D gene. Germline V gene lookup returns CDR1 LGHNA and CDR2 YNFKEQ. The CDR3 totals 15 residues. Between the trimmed V and J ends, which lost 2 bases and 0 bases, there was a span of 8 bases. CDR3 nucleotides: TGTGCCAGCAGCCAAAACTTGGTCTCTGGAAACACCATATATTTT. It is translated as CASSQNLVSGNTIYF.

This chain uses TRBV6-1 with TRBJ1-5; a weak D match, TRBD1 (5 bases). V was trimmed by 2 bases and J by 6 bases, leaving 11 bases between them. From germline, CDR1 is MNHNS and CDR2 SASEGT. The CDR3 sequence is 14 residues long. CDR3 nucleotides: TGTGCCAGCAGTGAAACCAGGGTGGCTCAGCCCCAGCATTTT. Its translation: CASSETRVAQPQHF.

The rearrangement joins TRBV19 to TRBJ1-2; 8 bases agree with TRBD1. Germline CDR1 is LNHDA and CDR2 is SQIVND (reference sequence). The V gene end was trimmed by 6 bases and the J gene end by 4 bases; junction bases not matched to a gene: 16. The CDR3 runs 17 residues. The CDR3 is CASRIRDRPERGYGYTF. Here the CDR3 DNA reads TGTGCCAGTAGGATCCGGGACAGGCCTGAGCGTGGCTATGGCTACACCTTC.

With respect to this clone: An end of the junction does not agree with germline; a read error may underlie this. The J gene is TRBJ2-7, the V gene TRBV25-1; D not resolved. Germline V gene sequence: CDR1 MGHDK, CDR2 SYGVNS. The CDR3 spans 13 residues. For the CDR3, the DNA is TGTGCCAGCAGTGAATTAGGAGTAACCGAGCGGTACTTC. Residues: CASSELGVTERYF.

This clone was observed a handful of times. This rearrangement joins TRBV6-5 to TRBJ1-1; 7 bases align to TRBD1. The CDR3 totals 13 residues. Trimming took 6 bases from V and 5 from J; bases not matched to a gene: 6. Germline CDR1 reads MNHEY; CDR2 reads SVGAGI. The CDR3 protein is CASSKTGRTEAFF. CDR3 bases: TGTGCCAGCAGCAAGACAGGGAGGACTGAAGCTTTCTTT.

Notes on this clone: Other DNA sequences from this sample encode an identical CDR3 as well. The gene calls are TRBV5-1 and TRBJ2-3; D is unclear. Trimming cost V 0 bases and J 3 bases, with 8 bases left between them. From germline, CDR1 is SGHRS and CDR2 YFSETQ. This CDR3 is built from 14 residues. The CDR3 region is CASSLGAATDTQYF. DNA of the CDR3: TGCGCCAGCAGCTTGGGGGCAGCTACAGATACGCAGTATTTT.

The chain links TRBV7-9 to TRBJ1-4; weak D call: TRBD1 (6 bases). V was shortened by 4 bases and J by 2 bases, with 11 bases between the two germline ends. From germline, CDR1 is SEHNR and CDR2 FQNEAQ (reference sequence). The CDR3 has 15 residues. As DNA, the CDR3 is TGTGCCAGCAGCTCCACAGGGCGGACTAATGAAAAACTGTTTTTT. Protein sequence: CASSSTGRTNEKLFF.

This rearrangement joins TRBV10-1 to TRBJ2-3; D possibly corresponds to TRBD1 (6 bases). The CDR3 is made up of 15 amino acids. The V and J ends lost 2 bases and 3 bases respectively, with 12 bases between them. CDR1 and CDR2 from the germline V gene are WNHNN and SYGVQD (reference sequence). CDR3 sequence (DNA): TGCGCCAGCAGTGAGATAGGGGGTTGGACAGATACGCAGTATTTT. Translated, it gives CASSEIGGWTDTQYF.

The V and J genes are TRBV5-6 and TRBJ1-3; D is undetermined. Germline V gene lookup returns CDR1 SGHDT and CDR2 YYEEEE. Trimming took 6 bases from V and 0 from J, leaving 13 bases between them. The CDR3 covers 15 residues. The CDR3 region has the DNA TGTGCCAGCACCCTCGGGATTTTCTCTGGAAACACCATATATTTT. Its translation is CASTLGIFSGNTIYF.

The genes are TRBV5-1 and TRBJ1-2, with 8 nucleotides matching TRBD1. The CDR3 covers 14 residues. CDR1 is SGHRS and CDR2 is YFSETQ in the germline V gene. J was trimmed by 12 bases and V by 2 bases; bases with no gene match: 12. In nucleotides, the CDR3 is TGCGCCAGCAGCTTAGGGGACAGGACCTCTATCCACACCTTC. Protein: CASSLGDRTSIHTF.

On this clone: The same CDR3 is also encoded by other DNA sequences in this sample. The CDR3 bases are TGTGCCAGCAGCGTACGGGACCGGGGGAGTGGAAACACCATATATTTT. Its protein is CASSVRDRGSGNTIYF. The chain links TRBV9 to TRBJ1-3; possibly TRBD1 for D (5 bases). The CDR3 loop spans 16 amino acids. V gave up 1 base and J gave up 3 bases, with 14 bases separating them. CDR1 is SGDLS and CDR2 is YYNGEE in the germline V gene.

V and J are TRBV28 and TRBJ2-7, with D maybe TRBD1 (8 bases). Germline values: CDR1 MDHEN, CDR2 SYDVKM. The V and J ends lost 3 bases and 4 bases respectively, with 22 bases between them. The CDR3 loop spans 17 amino acids. As DNA, the CDR3 is TGTGCCAGCAGTTTCGGGGGGAGCCAGGGGGCTGTATACGAGCAGTACTTC. It specifies CASSFGGSQGAVYEQYF.

This chain joins TRBV5-5 and TRBJ1-5; no definite D call. Germline V lookup: CDR1 SGHKS, CDR2 YYEKEE (reference sequence). The CDR3 spans 15 residues. Trimming left V 0 bases short and J 3 bases short, with 10 bases between. CDR3 amino acids: CASSLDDEINQPQHF. CDR3 DNA: TGTGCCAGCAGCTTGGATGATGAGATCAATCAGCCCCAGCATTTT.